This T cell receptor (beta chain) was found in a study of T cell responses to AZD1222 COVID-19 vaccine. As concerns this clone: The antigen remains unidentified.

Germline values: CDR1 SGDLS, CDR2 YYNGEE. This CDR3 spans 13 amino acids. V lost 3 bases and J 4 bases, leaving 8 bases between the germline ends. General study results and limits: Regions left unmutated in variants are reportedly the target of nearly half of spike-specific TCRs. Two AZD1222 doses significantly raised spike-specific TCR breadth and depth over controls. Clonal diversity may have been underestimated, and the donors were mostly white British, with more females than males.

Produced via immunoSEQ multiplex PCR; TCRdb's table is partial and in-frame only. This sample yields 120,000 or so clones, of which roughly 90% are seen a single time; roughly 1.4% belongs to the top ten. The rearrangement joins TRBV9 to TRBJ1-5; D gene uncertain. Here the sequenced sample was peripheral blood, taken on day 0 of AZD1222 vaccination. This TCR came from an adult in good health. The chain's CDR3 is CASSADGNQPQHF. The CDR3 DNA is TGTGCCAGCAGCGCAGACGGAAATCAGCCCCAGCATTTT.